What follows are 22 T cell receptor beta chains derived from one specimen sequenced in a study of blood T cell repertoires in COVID-19. Assay: immunoSEQ multiplex PCR; the TCRdb copy retains only in-frame clones and omits some. The sample shows around 76,000 clones, approximately 80% of them seen only once. The source material was peripheral blood. These receptors were taken from a man between 50 and 59 years old with COVID-19, enrolled during active disease.

The chain employs TRBV28 and TRBJ1-2; D remains ambiguous. V was trimmed by 3 bases and J by 4 bases, leaving 6 bases between them. The CDR3 sequence is 12 residues long. Germline CDR1 MDHEN, CDR2 SYDVKM. As DNA, the CDR3 is TGTGCCAGCAGTTTCCCCCGCTATGGCTACACCTTC. It is translated as CASSFPRYGYTF.

The chain joins TRBV7-2 to TRBJ1-4; 12 bases fit TRBD1. The V and J ends lost 5 bases and 8 bases, in that order; junction bases with no gene match: 15. The CDR3 is made up of 18 amino acids. Germline lookup yields CDR1 SGHTA and CDR2 FQGNSA. CDR3 loop: CASSPRDRGRRDSEKLFF. CDR3 in DNA: TGTGCCAGCAGCCCCCGGGACAGGGGGCGCCGCGACTCGGAAAAACTGTTTTTT.

V and J are TRBV11-2 and TRBJ2-2; weak D call: TRBD2 (5 bases). Looked up from germline, CDR1 is SGHAT and CDR2 is FQNNGV. This CDR3 comprises 14 residues. Deletions cut 2 bases from V and 2 bases from J, with 6 bases between. CDR3 sequence: CASSLRTNTGELFF. For the CDR3, the DNA is TGTGCCAGCAGCTTAAGGACTAACACCGGGGAGCTGTTTTTT.

V gene TRBV24-1 combines with J gene TRBJ2-6; TRBD1 aligns across 7 bases. Germline V gene sequence: CDR1 KGHDR, CDR2 SFDVKD. This CDR3 has 21 residues. The V and J ends lost 4 bases and 0 bases, in that order; junction bases with no gene match: 17. Here the CDR3 reads CATSEAAYTGERYSGANVLTF. CDR3 DNA sequence: TGTGCCACCAGTGAAGCAGCTTATACAGGGGAAAGGTACTCTGGGGCCAACGTCCTGACTTTC.

The CDR3 is CASSHRGGSGQPQHF. For the CDR3, the DNA is TGTGCCAGTAGTCATCGGGGAGGTAGCGGCCAGCCCCAGCATTTT. The chain employs TRBV19 and TRBJ1-5; D gene uncertain. Per germline, CDR1 LNHDA and CDR2 SQIVND (reference sequence). CDR3 length equals 15 residues. V was trimmed by 5 bases and J by 7 bases, leaving 18 bases between them.

The chain joins TRBV19 to TRBJ2-7, with 9 positions matching TRBD1. Looked up from germline, CDR1 is LNHDA and CDR2 is SQIVND (reference sequence). With V trimmed by 5 bases and J by 5 bases, 10 bases remained unmatched. The CDR3 has 15 residues. CDR3 bases: TGTGCCAGTAGTGCGACCGGGACAGGGTTCCACGAGCAGTACTTC. Translating it yields CASSATGTGFHEQYF.

The CDR3 coding sequence is TGTGCCAGCATGGGAGGGCCGGTTGAGCAGTTCTTC. Its protein product is CASMGGPVEQFF. The chain carries TRBV28 and TRBJ2-1, with TRBD2 matching 7 bases. The CDR3 runs 12 residues. Germline V gives CDR1 MDHEN, CDR2 SYDVKM. V lost 7 bases and J lost 9; bases outside the gene matches: 6.

V and J are TRBV7-2 and TRBJ1-6; a possible D gene is TRBD1 (5 bases). The germline V gene encodes CDR1 SGHTA and CDR2 FQGNSA. This CDR3 has 15 amino acids. The V end lost 1 base, the J end lost 7 bases, and 11 bases lay between the germline ends. This chain's CDR3 is CASSLVSGRNSPLHF. As DNA, the CDR3 is TGTGCCAGCAGCTTAGTTTCAGGGAGGAATTCACCCCTCCACTTT.

The chain uses TRBV28 and TRBJ1-1; the D gene is possibly TRBD1 (6 bases). V shed 3 bases and J shed 1 base, with 18 bases lying between them. The length of the CDR3 is 17 residues. From germline, CDR1 is MDHEN and CDR2 SYDVKM. For the CDR3, the DNA is TGTGCCAGCAGTTTCTCTGGGACATCCCTATGGAACACTGAAGCTTTCTTT. This encodes CASSFSGTSLWNTEAFF.

The V and J genes are TRBV9 and TRBJ2-2; D not resolved. CDR3 size: 14 residues. V lost 4 bases to trimming and J lost 8 bases, with 15 bases between them. CDR1 SGDLS and CDR2 YYNGEE come from the germline V gene. CDR3 coding DNA: TGTGCCAGCAGCTTACTCCTTTCCGAAGGGGAGCTGTTTTTT. This codes for CASSLLLSEGELFF.

This clone showed up just once. The rearrangement links TRBV9 to TRBJ1-2, with 9 positions matching TRBD1. In germline, CDR1 is SGDLS, CDR2 YYNGEE. The CDR3 covers 16 residues. V gave up 0 bases and J gave up 4 bases; unmatched junction bases: 7. Here the CDR3 reads CASSVAPGQGFYGYTF. The CDR3 DNA reads as TGTGCCAGCAGCGTAGCTCCGGGACAGGGCTTCTATGGCTACACCTTC.

The chain combines TRBV5-1 with TRBJ2-7, with 10 bases matching TRBD1. Unmatched junction bases numbered 9, after V lost 0 bases and J lost 3 bases. Germline CDR1 reads SGHRS; CDR2 reads YFSETQ. This CDR3 is 17 amino acids long. The CDR3 sequence is CASSLVATGTGDYEQYF. The CDR3 nucleotides are TGCGCCAGCAGCTTGGTGGCTACCGGGACAGGGGACTACGAGCAGTACTTC.

The chain employs TRBV7-2 and TRBJ1-2, with a tentative D call TRBD1 (6 bases). CDR1 is SGHTA, CDR2 FQGNSA, per germline. Trimming took 6 bases from V and 7 from J, leaving 15 bases between them. CDR3 size: 13 residues. The CDR3 DNA reads as TGTGCCAGCAGTGACAGGTGGTTTGGTGGCTACACCTTC. Translating gives CASSDRWFGGYTF.

CDR3 loop: CASRAEGNTIYF. DNA of the CDR3: TGTGCCAGCAGGGCAGAAGGAAACACCATATATTTT. The chain joins TRBV6-6 to TRBJ1-3; D remains ambiguous. CDR3 size: 12 residues. The germline CDR1 and CDR2 sequences are MNHNY and SVGAGI (reference sequence). V was cut by 6 bases and J by 4 bases, with 7 bases left in between.

Remarks on this clone: At one boundary the junction diverges from the germline segment, which might be a read error. The chain couples TRBV2 to TRBJ2-3, with TRBD2 identical over 9 bases. Germline values: CDR1 SNHLY, CDR2 FYNNEI. The CDR3 sequence is 14 residues long. CDR3 sequence (DNA): TGTGCCAGCAGAGATAGCGGGAGCACTGATACGCAGTATTTT. Amino acids: CASRDSGSTDTQYF.

CDR3 DNA: TGTGCCAGCAGTTTAGGAGGTTCGAACACTGAAGCTTTCTTT. Its protein product is CASSLGGSNTEAFF. The chain recombines TRBV27 with TRBJ1-1; D is ambiguous. V was trimmed by 2 bases and J by 1 base, leaving 8 bases between them. The germline V gene has CDR1 MNHEY and CDR2 SMNVEV (reference sequence). The CDR3 length is 14 residues.

The gene calls are TRBV9 and TRBJ1-3, with 7 positions matching TRBD1. The germline V gene has CDR1 SGDLS and CDR2 YYNGEE. CDR3 length: 19 residues. The ends lost 4 bases at V and 0 bases at J; junction bases unmatched: 16. The DNA of the CDR3 is TGTGCCAGCAGCCCAGGGAGGTTTACAGGGGCTAACTCTGGAAACACCATATATTTT. This encodes CASSPGRFTGANSGNTIYF.

The chain couples TRBV13 to TRBJ2-4; TRBD2 might be the D (6 bases). Between the trimmed V and J ends, which lost 1 base and 0 bases, there was a span of 16 bases. Germline CDR1 is PRHDT and CDR2 is FYEKMQ (reference sequence). The CDR3 runs 18 residues. In nucleotides, the CDR3 is TGTGCCAGCAGCTTAGTGGCTAGCGAACTAATAGCCAAAAACATTCAGTACTTC. Protein: CASSLVASELIAKNIQYF.

This chain connects TRBV5-5 to TRBJ2-3; a weak D match, TRBD1 (6 bases). CDR3 length: 15 amino acids. Trimming removed 2 bases from V and 0 bases from J, with 10 bases in between. Germline lookup yields CDR1 SGHKS and CDR2 YYEKEE (reference sequence). CDR3 DNA: TGTGCCAGCAGCTTTTACAGGGATAGCACAGATACGCAGTATTTT. Translated: CASSFYRDSTDTQYF.

This chain uses TRBV12-3 or TRBV12-4 with TRBJ1-3; D perhaps matches TRBD1 (6 bases). The CDR3 is 13 amino acids. V lost 2 bases and J 7 bases, leaving 9 bases between the germline ends. CDR3 bases: TGTGCCAGCAGTTTAAACAGGGTCAACACCATATATTTT. It translates to CASSLNRVNTIYF.

The chain links TRBV20-1 to TRBJ1-6, with TRBD1 as a possible D gene (6 bases). This CDR3 region has 14 residues. In germline, CDR1 is DFQATT, CDR2 SNEGSKA (reference sequence). The germline V and J ends were trimmed by 3 bases and 10 bases, with 16 bases remaining between them. The CDR3 region is CSASGVAGGSPLHF. In nucleotides, the CDR3 is TGCAGTGCTAGTGGGGTCGCGGGGGGCTCACCCCTCCACTTT.

The J gene is TRBJ2-7, the V gene TRBV18; 7 nucleotides match TRBD1. CDR1 is KGHSH, CDR2 LQKENI, per germline. The V segment lost 1 base and the J segment 0 bases; nucleotides outside the gene matches: 3. This CDR3 has 15 residues. The CDR3 is CASSPRDRSSYEQYF. In DNA form, the CDR3 reads TGTGCCAGCTCACCACGGGACAGAAGCTCCTACGAGCAGTACTTC.